This TCR beta chain was captured in a study of blood T cell repertoires in COVID-19. Study context: There were acute and convalescent COVID-19 samples, and they came from the United States, Italy and Spain.

Only in-frame clones appear in the TCRdb table, and some are missing; sequencing was by immunoSEQ multiplex PCR. The table has around 70,000 clones, roughly 78% seen once; the top ten hold more than 20%. Trimming cost V 1 base and J 2 bases, with 12 bases left between them. The CDR3 is 15 residues long. Germline CDR1 reads SGHAT; CDR2 reads FQNNGV. The V gene is TRBV11-2, the J gene TRBJ2-7; D might be TRBD2 (5 bases). Specimen: peripheral blood. This TCR was sampled from a man aged 55 to 70 with active or convalescent COVID-19. CDR3 nucleotide sequence: TGTGCCAGCAGCTTAGGCGTAGCGTACACCTACGAGCAGTACTTC. Protein sequence: CASSLGVAYTYEQYF.